The present T cell receptor beta chain was sequenced within a study of T cells after yellow fever vaccination (dated by TCRdb to between 2018 and 2021). A note on the overall study: The SMART-Seq v4 Ultra Low Input RNA kit was used to prepare libraries from fractions with low cell numbers. The cohort comprised two healthy male donors, one aged 18 to 29 and one aged 30 to 39 years. To track T-cell clones before and after primary and booster YFV17D yellow fever vaccination, bulk TCR alpha and beta repertoires were sequenced longitudinally. Blood was drawn at multiple timepoints before and after primary and secondary immunization, with bulk PBMC replicates and cell subsets isolated. Paper-wide results and their limitations: The secondary T-cell response was found to be weaker but faster than the primary response, with a peak reached on day 5 rather than on day 15. FACS-sorted repertoires could contain abundant contaminating clonotypes from the bulk population, so computational filtering was required. A small share of clonotypes was detected in both CD4 and CD8 compartments, with the overlap likely arising from convergent recombination. Because the study included only a couple of donors, the extent to which the findings can be generalized is limited. After the booster, most clones that had expanded after primary vaccination were detected again (approximately 97% of CD4 and 88% of CD8), suggesting broad maintenance of memory.

Looking up the germline V gene (reference sequence) yields CDR1 LGHDT and CDR2 YNNKEL. V and J lose 0 bases and 6 bases, and a span of 11 bases separates them. The CDR3 measures 15 amino acids from cysteine to phenylalanine. The only DNA kept is the CDR3, 45 bases in frame from the first base. This clonotype was picked up many times. Its antigen specificity is not known. Base-call qualities are not available, and no considerably larger clone is one nucleotide away. TCR cDNA was synthesized by 5'RACE template switching, through which a universal primer site and unique molecular identifiers were introduced. Priming of cDNA synthesis was performed from both the TCR alpha and TCR beta constant segments. Libraries were amplified in two PCR steps, with sample barcodes and sequencing adapters added in the second step. Sequencing of libraries was performed on Illumina HiSeq 2500 (2x100 bp) or NovaSeq (2x150 bp). Processing in the source paper ran as follows. MIGEC handled demultiplexing of reads and collapsing into UMI consensus sequences, while MiXCR performed V(D)J alignment. Clonotypes responding to the vaccine were identified with edgeR on replicate PBMC samples, with the criteria of FDR below 0.01 and a log2 fold change above 5 up to day 15. CD4 or CD8 identity was assigned to each bulk clonotype according to whether the clonotype was present at higher abundance in the sequenced CD4 repertoire or the sequenced CD8 repertoire. TCRdb ran its own pipeline on the public reads, namely fastp trimming at Q25 and MiXCR clone calling, and kept in-frame beta chains. Entries are consolidated by CDR3 protein sequence, retaining the most common genes and DNA. What appears here as the V and J calls and clone size reflects TCRdb's work, not the paper's. The sample has about 150,000 distinct CDR3 sequences on record, just over 6.5% of them singletons. Under 0.7% of the sample is held by the ten biggest clonotypes.

The treatment or condition label of this sample denotes: live attenuated yellow fever vaccine strain. PBMCs were isolated from peripheral blood using a standard Ficoll-Paque protocol. Dynabeads CD4 and CD8 positive selection kits were used to isolate the CD4 and CD8 T-cell fractions. RNA was extracted with TriZol from bulk PBMCs, CD4 and CD8 fractions, and dextramer-positive and dextramer-negative fractions. In this chain, TRBV3-1 is recombined with TRBJ2-2, with the D gene too uncertain to name. Sequences were derived from CD4+ T cells sorted from PBMCs, sampled 10 days after the yellow fever booster vaccination. The receptor was derived from a young man who received the YFV17D yellow fever vaccine. The CDR3 is CASSQDTLLSGELFF. The nucleotides read TGTGCCAGCAGCCAAGATACCCTATTATCCGGGGAGCTGTTTTTT.